The present T cell receptor beta chain was sequenced within a study of blood T cell repertoires in COVID-19 (dated by TCRdb to the early 2020s). A note on the overall study: Collaborator samples came from the United States, Italy and Spain and covered acute and convalescent phases of COVID-19. The prospective study material was composed of cDNA or gDNA derived from T cells, B-cell-depleted T cells, or PBMCs. Deeply sampled blood TCRbeta repertoires from subjects exposed to, actively infected with, or recovered from COVID-19 were included in the dataset. A freely available public database, intended as a resource for researchers studying the immune response to SARS-CoV-2, is where the repertoires were released. The samples were drawn from two sources: the first 160 participants of the ongoing ImmuneRACE study, and about 1,300 subjects contributed by 6 global collaborators. Nearly every sample came with metadata listing a de-identified subject ID, COVID-19 status, age in years and sex. Where HLA class I and class II types were available, the types were taken from metadata supplied by the sample provider, not from assay-based typing. Study-wide conclusions, independent of this receptor: The amount of clinical and demographic metadata varied by source and participant and was provided uncurated.

The CDR3 starts with the cysteine, ends with the phenylalanine, and has 12 residues. The CDR3 DNA has 36 bases and is translated from base 1. The germline V gene encodes CDR1 SGHTA and CDR2 FQGTGA. The trim is 5 bases for V and 7 bases for J, with a gap of 9 bases between the germline ends. Details on this clone: No antigen is known for it. Base qualities are not recorded, but no much larger clone differs from it by a single base.

The collaborating institutions used their own protocols to collect whole blood in K2EDTA tubes. For TCRbeta analysis, collaborator samples were shipped as frozen whole blood, as isolated PBMCs, or as DNA extracted from either sample type. TCRbeta CDR3 regions were amplified from genomic DNA using the immunoSEQ Assay, a bias-controlled multiplex PCR. From the authors' description of their analysis: The number of nucleated cells in each sample was estimated by amplification of reference gene primers within the assay. Sequence reads were collapsed and filtered to measure the absolute abundance of every unique TCRbeta CDR3 rearrangement. For each sample, productive Simpson clonality was calculated by taking the square root of Simpson's diversity index across productive rearrangements. TCRdb limited this immuneACCESS table to in-frame rearrangements with V and J called. A share of clones is missing; checked studies link under half to unresolved V genes, and the rest is unexplained. V, J and clone size derive from that table, while D and trimming were established from the DNA sequence. The sample includes roughly 250,000 clones, with around 87% observed a single time. 2.3% of the sample lies in the top ten.

The rearranged chain carries TRBV7-3 and TRBJ1-5; a confident D gene designation cannot be given. The sequence derives from a woman in her forties or fifties with acute or convalescent COVID-19. The sequenced sample consisted of peripheral blood. The CDR3 region reads CASSQPGQPQHF. The DNA reads as follows: TGTGCCAGCAGCCAACCGGGGCAGCCCCAGCATTTT.